This TCR beta chain was identified during a study of blood T cell repertoires in COVID-19 (TCRdb year 2020). Broadly, across the study: Samples covering the acute and convalescent phases of COVID-19 were provided by collaborators in the United States, Italy and Spain. Samples were obtained from the ongoing ImmuneRACE study (first 160 participants) and from 950 to 1,500 subjects provided by 6 global collaborators. Subjects who had been exposed to COVID-19, were actively infected with it, or had recovered from it provided the deeply sampled blood TCRbeta repertoires that made up the dataset. Sample metadata almost always included a de-identified subject ID, COVID-19 status, age in years and sex. The repertoires were released in a freely available public database intended as a resource for research on the immune response to SARS-CoV-2. HLA class I and class II types, where available, came from metadata supplied by the sample provider rather than from assay-based typing. The material from the prospective study consisted of cDNA or gDNA derived from T cells, B-cell-depleted T cells, or PBMCs. Summary of the overall study and its limitations: The amount of clinical and demographic metadata varied by source and participant and was provided uncurated.

A remark on this clone: It has no known antigen specificity. No base quality values were provided; no much bigger clone lies one nucleotide off.

The germline V gene yields SGDLS for CDR1 and YYNGEE for CDR2. The V and J ends are trimmed by 0 bases and 9 bases, leaving 10 bases between them. The CDR3 goes from the cysteine to the phenylalanine over 13 residues. Only CDR3 DNA is held: 39 bases, read in frame from base 1. TCRbeta CDR3 regions were amplified from genomic DNA using the immunoSEQ Assay, a bias-controlled multiplex PCR. The paper's processing steps were these. The number of nucleated cells in each sample was estimated by amplification of reference gene primers within the assay. To quantify the absolute abundance of each unique TCRbeta CDR3 rearrangement, sequence reads were collapsed and filtered. Productive Simpson clonality was computed per sample as the square root of Simpson's diversity index over productive rearrangements. Drawn from immuneACCESS, this table holds only the in-frame rearrangements with V and J called that TCRdb kept. Clones are partly lost; checked studies trace under half to an unresolved V gene and leave the rest unexplained. V, J and clone size were drawn from that table, and D and trimming were deduced from the DNA. Within this sample are about 160,000 clones, with roughly 93% of them counted one time only. Clones ranked in the top ten supply about 5% of the sample.

Whole blood was collected in K2EDTA tubes by collaborating institutions according to the institutions' own protocols. For TCRbeta analysis, collaborators shipped samples in one of three forms: frozen whole blood, isolated PBMCs, or DNA extracted from either of those sample types. What was sequenced was peripheral blood. This sequence uses TRBV9 and TRBJ2-1, with the D gene too uncertain to name. The clonotype was recovered from a woman aged 50 to 60 with acute or convalescent COVID-19. In nucleotides, the sequence is TGTGCCAGCAGCGTAGGTGGTTCGGGTGAGCAGTTCTTC. Translated, this gives CASSVGGSGEQFF.